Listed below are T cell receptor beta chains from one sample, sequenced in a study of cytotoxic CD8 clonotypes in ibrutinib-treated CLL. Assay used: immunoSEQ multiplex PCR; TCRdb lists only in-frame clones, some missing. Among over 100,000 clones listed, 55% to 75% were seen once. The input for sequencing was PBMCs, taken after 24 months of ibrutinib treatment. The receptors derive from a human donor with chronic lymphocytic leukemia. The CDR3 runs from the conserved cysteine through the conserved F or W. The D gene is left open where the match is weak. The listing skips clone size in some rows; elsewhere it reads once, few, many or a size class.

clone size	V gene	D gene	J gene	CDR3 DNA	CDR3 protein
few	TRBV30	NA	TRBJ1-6	TGTGCCTGGGCGGGAGGGCTTAAAGTTGCACCCCTCCACTTT	CAWAGGLKVAPLHF
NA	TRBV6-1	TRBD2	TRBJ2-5	TGTGCCAGCAGTGAAGGACTAGCGGGGACGAATTACTTC	CASSEGLAGTNYF
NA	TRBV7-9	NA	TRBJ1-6	TGTGCCAGCAGCTTAATAGATTCACCCCTCCACTTT	CASSLIDSPLHF
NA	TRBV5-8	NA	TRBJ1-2	TGTGCCAGCACCCTCGGGAGCTTCTATGGCTACACCTTC	CASTLGSFYGYTF
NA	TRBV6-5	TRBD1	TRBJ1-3	TGTGCCAGCGCAACAGGGGTTGGAGGAAACACCATATATTTT	CASATGVGGNTIYF
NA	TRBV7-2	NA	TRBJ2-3	TGTGCCAGCAGTTCTGCTTCCCTGGTGGCAGATACGCAGTATTTT	CASSSASLVADTQYF
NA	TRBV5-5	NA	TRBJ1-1	TGTGCCAGCAGCTTAGCGGAGGGGATGAACACTGAAGCTTTCTTT	CASSLAEGMNTEAFF
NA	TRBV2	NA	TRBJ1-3	TGTGCCAGCAGTTCCGGACCCTCCCGGGGAAACACCATATATTTT	CASSSGPSRGNTIYF
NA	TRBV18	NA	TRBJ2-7	TGTGCCAGCTCACGGGAGGTCGAGCAGTACTTC	CASSREVEQYF
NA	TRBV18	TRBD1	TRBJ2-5	TGTGCCAGCTCACCACCGTCGGGACAGGGAGATAGAGAGACCCAGTACTTC	CASSPPSGQGDRETQYF
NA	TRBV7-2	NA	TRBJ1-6	TGTGCCAGCAGCTTAGGTCATTCGGTGGCTTCACCCCTCCACTTT	CASSLGHSVASPLHF
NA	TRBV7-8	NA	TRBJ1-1	TGTGCCAGCAGCCTCTCCAACACAGGAGAAGCTTTCTTT	CASSLSNTGEAFF
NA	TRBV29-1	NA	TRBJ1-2	TGCAGCGTTGGGGGAGGACCTGGTGGCTACACCTTC	CSVGGGPGGYTF
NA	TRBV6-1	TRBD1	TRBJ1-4	TGTGCCAGCAGTGCAAGGACAGGGGGTGCAACTAATGAAAAACTGTTTTTT	CASSARTGGATNEKLFF
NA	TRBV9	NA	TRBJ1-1	TGTGCCAGCAGCGTAGATCCCGGAATACTGAACACTGAAGCTTTCTTT	CASSVDPGILNTEAFF
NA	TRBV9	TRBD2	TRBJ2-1	TGTGCCAGCAGCGCACTTTCAAGCGGGGGGTTCTTCAATGAGCAGTTCTTC	CASSALSSGGFFNEQFF
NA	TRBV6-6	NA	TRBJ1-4	TGTGCCAGCAGCCCTACAACTAATGAAAAACTGTTTTTT	CASSPTTNEKLFF
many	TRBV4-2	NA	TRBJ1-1	TGTGCCAGCAGCCAAGACAGGCTCGCTGAGGCTTTCTTT	CASSQDRLAEAFF
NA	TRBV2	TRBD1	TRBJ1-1	TGTGCCAGCAGGGCGGGACAGGGCTGGACTGAAGCTTTCTTT	CASRAGQGWTEAFF
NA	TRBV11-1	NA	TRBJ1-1	TGTGCCAGCAGCTTAGGGAGAAACACTGAAGCTTTCTTT	CASSLGRNTEAFF
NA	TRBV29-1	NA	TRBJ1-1	TGCAGCGTTGCAGGGGACGGGTTCACTGAAGCTTTCTTT	CSVAGDGFTEAFF
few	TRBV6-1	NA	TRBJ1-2	TGTGCCAGCAGTGACCAGGCCGCTAACTATGGCTACACCTTC	CASSDQAANYGYTF
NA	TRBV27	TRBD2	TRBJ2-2	TGTGCCAGCAGGGGGACTAGCGGGGCGAACACCGGGGAGCTGTTTTTT	CASRGTSGANTGELFF
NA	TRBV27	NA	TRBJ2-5	TGTGCCAGCAGCATATCGTGGGGGCCGGGGGAGACCCAGTACTTC	CASSISWGPGETQYF
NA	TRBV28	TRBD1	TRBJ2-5	TGTGCCAGCAGACCCGACAGGGGACGGGAGACCCAGTACTTC	CASRPDRGRETQYF
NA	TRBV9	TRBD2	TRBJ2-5	TGTGCCAGCAGCGTAAGCCTAGCGGCGGAGACCCAGTACTTC	CASSVSLAAETQYF
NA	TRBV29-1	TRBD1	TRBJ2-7	TGCAGCGGCCGAGGACAGGGGAGGTTCAACGAGCAGTACTTC	CSGRGQGRFNEQYF
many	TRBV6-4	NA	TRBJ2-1	TGTGCCAGCAGTGATATGTTTGGGAATGAGCAGTTCTTC	CASSDMFGNEQFF
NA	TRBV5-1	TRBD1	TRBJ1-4	TGCGCCAGCAGGCCCTCGGGCAGGGGGCAGGAAAAACTGTTTTTT	CASRPSGRGQEKLFF
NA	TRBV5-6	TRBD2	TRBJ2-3	TGTGCCAGCAGCTCTGAAATACTAGCGCTGAAAAGCACAGATACGCAGTATTTT	CASSSEILALKSTDTQYF
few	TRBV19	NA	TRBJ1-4	TGTGCCAGTAGTCCAGGCCAGAAACTTGAAAAACTGTTTTTT	CASSPGQKLEKLFF
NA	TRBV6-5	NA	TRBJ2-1	TGTGCCAGCCAACCGGGACCGCACAATGAGCAGTTCTTC	CASQPGPHNEQFF
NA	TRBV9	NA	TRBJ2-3	TGTGCCAGCAGCGAGGCAGATACGCAGTATTTT	CASSEADTQYF
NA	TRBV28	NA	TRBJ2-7	TGTGCCAGCAGTACCGGTAAGGTACGGATTTACGAGCAGTACTTC	CASSTGKVRIYEQYF
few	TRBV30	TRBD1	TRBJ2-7	TGTGCCGGTCAGACAGGGGTCGACGAGCAGTACTTC	CAGQTGVDEQYF
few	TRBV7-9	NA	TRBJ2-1	TGTGCCAGCAGCCAAGCTGATAACGAGTTCTTC	CASSQADNEFF
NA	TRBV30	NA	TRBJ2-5	TGTGCCTGGAGTGTTTTTGGGGTAGAGACCCAGTACTTC	CAWSVFGVETQYF
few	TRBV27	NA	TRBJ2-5	TGTGCCAGCAGTCCACAAAACTTGTACGGCGCGGCCCAGTACTTC	CASSPQNLYGAAQYF
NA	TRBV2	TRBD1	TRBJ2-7	TGTGCCAGCAGCGGTTGGACAGGCGGCGAGCAGTACTTC	CASSGWTGGEQYF
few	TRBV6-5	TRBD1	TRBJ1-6	TGTGCCAGCAGTTACTCACAGGGGGCAGGATCACCCCTCCACTTT	CASSYSQGAGSPLHF
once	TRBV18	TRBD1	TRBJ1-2	TGTGCCAGCTCAGTAGACAGGGAGATCGACTATGGCTACACCTTC	CASSVDREIDYGYTF
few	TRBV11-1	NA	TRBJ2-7	TGTGCCAGCAGCTTAGAGGTTGGCGAGCAGTACTTC	CASSLEVGEQYF
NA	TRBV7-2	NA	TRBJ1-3	TGTGCCAGCAGCTGGATCGGGACCTCTGGAAACACCATATATTTT	CASSWIGTSGNTIYF
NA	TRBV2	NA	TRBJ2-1	TGTGCCAGCAGAGTCGTAGAACTAATTTACAATGAGCAGTTCTTC	CASRVVELIYNEQFF
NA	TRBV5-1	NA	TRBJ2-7	TGCGCCAGCAGCTTGGTGGACGCCACCTACGAGCAGTACTTC	CASSLVDATYEQYF
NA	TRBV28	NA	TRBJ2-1	TGTGCCAGCAGTTCGCCCGTCCCTCGCAATGAGCAGTTCTTC	CASSSPVPRNEQFF
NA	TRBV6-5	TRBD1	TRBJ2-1	TGTGCCAGCAGCCTTGGACAGGGCCCCAATGAGCAGTTCTTC	CASSLGQGPNEQFF